Listed here are 22 T cell receptor beta chains from one sample, sequenced in a study of cytomegalovirus exposure and HLA in healthy donors. A multiplex PCR was run with 60 Vbeta primers and 13 Jbeta primers. TCRdb's copy holds only in-frame clones and misses some; the assay was immunoSEQ multiplex PCR. The table shows about 150,000 clones, with roughly four fifths occurring only once. Specimen: PBMCs. The receptors here all came from a man aged 40-50 years in good health and CMV-seronegative.

V and J are TRBV6-1 and TRBJ2-2; no clear D. This CDR3 spans 14 amino acids. V was pared by 4 bases and J by 8 bases, with 14 bases between. Germline CDR1 and CDR2: MNHNS and SASEGT. The CDR3 bases are TGTGCCAGCAGTGCCAGACTCCTGGCTGGGGAGCTGTTTTTT. The encoded protein is CASSARLLAGELFF.

The gene calls are TRBV7-2 and TRBJ2-1; 10 positions match TRBD2. With 9 bases clipped from V and 6 bases from J, the junction kept 5 bases outside the gene matches. CDR1 and CDR2 from the germline V gene are SGHTA and FQGNSA. This CDR3 has 13 amino acids. The CDR3 reads CASRSGRANEQFF. The CDR3 DNA reads TGTGCCAGTAGAAGCGGGAGGGCCAATGAGCAGTTCTTC. The full variable domain, in which reference TRBV7-2 and TRBJ2-1 provide the parts outside the CDR3, is GAGVSQSPSNKVTEKGKDVELRCDPISGHTALYWYRQSLGQGLEFLIYFQGNSAPDKSGLPSDRFSAERTGGSVSTLTIQRTQQEDSAVYLCASRSGRANEQFFGPGTRLTVL.

This CDR3 is CASSPVGTGVQPQHF. CDR3 bases: TGTGCCAGCTCCCCTGTAGGGACAGGAGTCCAGCCCCAGCATTTT. This sequence joins TRBV28 and TRBJ1-5, with 8 positions matching TRBD1. The CDR3 runs 15 residues. J gave up 7 bases and V 8 bases, and 13 bases lay outside the gene matches. In germline, CDR1 is MDHEN, CDR2 SYDVKM.

The chain joins TRBV27 to TRBJ2-6; D is ambiguous. V was trimmed by 6 bases and J by 4 bases, leaving 7 bases between them. Per germline, CDR1 MNHEY and CDR2 SMNVEV (reference sequence). CDR3 length: 13 amino acids. The CDR3 protein is CASSYAGANVLTF. The DNA of the CDR3 is TGTGCCAGCAGCTACGCGGGGGCCAACGTCCTGACTTTC. The variable domain in full, completed from reference TRBV27 and TRBJ2-6, reads EAQVTQNPRYLITVTGKKLTVTCSQNMNHEYMSWYRQDPGLGLRQIYYSMNVEVTDKGDVPEGYKVSRKEKRNFPLILESPSPNQTSLYFCASSYAGANVLTFGAGSRLTVL.

The rearrangement uses TRBV6-6 and TRBJ1-2; unclear D gene. This CDR3 is built from 12 residues. V was shortened by 6 bases and J by 2 bases, with 7 bases between the two germline ends. CDR1 is MNHNY, CDR2 SVGAGI, per germline (reference sequence). The chain's CDR3 is CASSPLNYGYTF. CDR3 nucleotide sequence: TGTGCCAGCAGCCCTTTGAACTATGGCTACACCTTC.

J is TRBJ2-7 and V is TRBV30, with a possible D match to TRBD1 (7 bases). This CDR3 contains 15 residues. From germline, CDR1 is GTSNPN and CDR2 SVGIG (reference sequence). The germline V and J ends were trimmed by 8 bases and 6 bases, with 26 bases remaining between them. The CDR3 loop reads CAARPQGGVSGEQYF. The CDR3 region has the DNA TGTGCCGCCCGGCCGCAGGGGGGAGTATCGGGCGAGCAGTACTTC.

In this sample, this clone turned up a few times. The gene calls are TRBV5-1 and TRBJ2-7; D might be TRBD2 (5 bases). Trimming pared 7 bases from V and 2 bases from J, leaving 16 bases between. The CDR3 sequence is 14 residues long. Germline-derived CDR1 and CDR2 are SGHRS and YFSETQ. The CDR3 bases are TGCGCCAGCGGGTCCGGAGGCCCTACCTACGAGCAGTACTTC. Its protein is CASGSGGPTYEQYF.

CDR3 bases: TGTGCCAGCAGTTTCAACAGGATTGAAGCTTTCTTT. Protein sequence: CASSFNRIEAFF. V gene TRBV25-1 combines with J gene TRBJ1-1, with a weak D call TRBD1 (5 bases). V dropped 5 bases and J dropped 7 bases, with 11 bases sitting between them. The CDR3 has 12 amino acids. Germline V gene sequence: CDR1 MGHDK, CDR2 SYGVNS.

This clone was detected only once. The chain is built from TRBV18 and TRBJ2-7; D is perhaps TRBD2 (5 bases). The CDR3 sequence is 14 residues long. Trimming shortened V by 2 bases and J by 6 bases, and 14 bases separated the two germline ends. Per the germline V gene, CDR1 is KGHSH and CDR2 is LQKENI. CDR3 bases: TGTGCCAGCTCACCATTCGGGCTAGCTTCCGAGCAGTACTTC. This gives the protein CASSPFGLASEQYF.

The chain employs TRBV28 and TRBJ2-3; 16 bases match TRBD2. CDR1 is MDHEN and CDR2 is SYDVKM in the germline V gene. This CDR3 contains 18 residues. The junction had 6 bases not matched to a gene; V was cut back by 1 base and J by 5 bases. CDR3 DNA: TGTGCCAGCAGTTTATTGGGACTAGCGGGAGGGCCTAAAGATACGCAGTATTTT. The encoded protein is CASSLLGLAGGPKDTQYF.

This clone has a single count. CDR3: CASSMGQRQVTGELFF. CDR3 DNA sequence: TGTGCCAGCAGCATGGGACAGCGACAAGTCACCGGGGAGCTGTTTTTT. The chain combines TRBV7-9 with TRBJ2-2; TRBD1 agrees at 7 bases. Germline CDR1 reads SEHNR; CDR2 reads FQNEAQ (reference sequence). This CDR3 region has 16 residues. V lost 5 bases and J lost 4; bases outside the gene matches: 10.

This chain links TRBV7-3 with TRBJ2-6, with D possibly TRBD1 on 6 matching bases. V gave up 5 bases and J gave up 0 bases, with 8 bases separating them. Germline lookup yields CDR1 SGHTA and CDR2 FQGTGA. The CDR3 sequence is 15 residues long. CDR3 DNA sequence: TGTGCCAGCAGCCAACAGGGCTCTGGGGCCAACGTCCTGACTTTC. This gives the protein CASSQQGSGANVLTF.

This clone was recorded a few times. At one end, the junction sequence differs from germline, possibly due to a read error. This chain connects TRBV10-1 to TRBJ1-1; 12 bases match TRBD1. CDR1 and CDR2 from the germline V gene are WNHNN and SYGVQD (reference sequence). The CDR3 loop spans 13 amino acids. CDR3 coding DNA: TGCGCCAGCAGTGAACCGGGACAGGGGGCCACTTCCTTT. This encodes CASSEPGQGATSF.

J is TRBJ2-5 and V is TRBV10-1, with 10 bases fitting TRBD1. The last part of the DNA fits TRBJ2-7 better; the J call may be wrong. Germline CDR1 and CDR2: WNHNN and SYGVQD (reference sequence). The CDR3 is made up of 16 amino acids. CDR3 loop: CASSESRDRGPYEQYF. The CDR3 DNA follows: TGCGCCAGCAGTGAAAGCCGGGACAGGGGCCCCTACGAGCAGTACTTC.

This clone has only one observation. The CDR3 is CAWSVLGARQPQHF. The CDR3 DNA is TGTGCCTGGAGTGTGCTAGGGGCGAGGCAGCCCCAGCATTTT. The rearrangement uses TRBV30 and TRBJ1-5; a weak D match, TRBD1 (5 bases). Germline CDR1 reads GTSNPN; CDR2 reads SVGIG (reference sequence). This CDR3 spans 14 amino acids. Trimming pared 0 bases from V and 7 bases from J, leaving 13 bases between.

This rearrangement joins TRBV5-6 to TRBJ2-7, with D possibly being TRBD2 (5 bases). The V gene's germline CDR1 is SGHDT and CDR2 YYEEEE. CDR3 size: 15 residues. V lost 0 bases, J lost 4 bases, and 14 bases lay in between. In DNA, the CDR3 is TGTGCCAGCAGCTTGGGTACTCTACGGGGTTACGAGCAGTACTTC. Amino acids: CASSLGTLRGYEQYF.

The chain is built from TRBV9 and TRBJ2-3; 9 nucleotides align to TRBD2. From germline, CDR1 is SGDLS and CDR2 YYNGEE. The CDR3 is 15 residues long. The V segment lost 3 bases and the J segment 6 bases; nucleotides outside the gene matches: 8. CDR3 sequence (DNA): TGTGCCAGCAGCGCTAGCGGGGATCAATATGATACGCAGTATTTT. Its protein product is CASSASGDQYDTQYF.

This CDR3 is CASRDRGTGELFF. The DNA of the CDR3 is TGTGCCAGCAGAGACAGGGGCACCGGGGAGCTGTTTTTT. The chain combines TRBV7-9 with TRBJ2-2; 8 bases agree with TRBD1. This CDR3 is 13 amino acids long. Germline CDR1 reads SEHNR; CDR2 reads FQNEAQ (reference sequence). J lost 4 bases, V lost 6 bases, and 1 base had no gene match.

The rearrangement links TRBV6-1 to TRBJ1-1, with no clear D. V was clipped by 3 bases and J by 2 bases, with 7 bases between them. CDR3 size: 13 residues. CDR1 and CDR2 from the germline V gene are MNHNS and SASEGT. This CDR3 is CASSEQKNTEAFF. CDR3 DNA sequence: TGTGCCAGCAGTGAGCAGAAAAACACTGAAGCTTTCTTT.

V and J are TRBV5-8 and TRBJ2-1, with D perhaps matching TRBD2 (6 bases). The CDR3 is 15 amino acids. The V end was cut by 0 bases, the J end by 6 bases, with 13 bases between. The germline V gene has CDR1 SGHTS and CDR2 YDEGEE. The DNA for the CDR3 is TGTGCCAGCAGCTTGGAAGGAGGGCCGTCCAATGAGCAGTTCTTC. Its translation is CASSLEGGPSNEQFF.

This clone was seen only once. This sample includes further DNA sequences coding for the same CDR3. V and J are TRBV7-3 and TRBJ2-5; 9 positions match TRBD1. Germline CDR1 is SGHTA and CDR2 is FQGTGA. The CDR3 length is 13 residues. The V and J ends lost 5 bases and 4 bases, in that order; junction bases with no gene match: 2. CDR3 protein: CASSLDRGETQYF. In DNA form, the CDR3 reads TGTGCCAGCAGCCTGGACAGGGGAGAGACCCAGTACTTC.

V and J are TRBV2 and TRBJ2-7, with 11 nucleotides matching TRBD1. This CDR3 comprises 15 residues. V lost 3 bases, J lost 6 bases, and 7 bases stayed unmatched. CDR1 and CDR2 from the germline V gene are SNHLY and FYNNEI. The CDR3 loop reads CASSDDRTGGVEQYF. As DNA, the CDR3 is TGTGCCAGCAGTGATGATAGGACAGGGGGCGTCGAGCAGTACTTC.